The T cell receptor (beta chain) under discussion was sequenced for a study of T-cell reconstitution after alpha-beta-depleted transplantation in children. In this sample, this clonotype turned up many times. The CDR3 covers 17 residues. With 0 bases clipped from V and 3 bases from J, the junction kept 7 bases outside the gene matches. CDR1 is SGHRS and CDR2 is YFSETQ in the germline V gene. TCRbeta library preparation incorporated unique molecular identifiers. TCRdb called the PCR reads again in MiXCR, with one record for every CDR3 protein. Of 230,000 or so distinct CDR3 sequences listed, approximately 9.8% were seen once; the top ten hold 5% to 5.5%.

This sequence joins TRBV5-1 and TRBJ2-2, with 8 bases that match TRBD2. The TCR originated in a human donor who donated a stem cell graft to a child with SCID. The sequencing used PBMCs from the stem cell graft donor, collected from the stem cell graft. CDR3 region: CASSLVNGGADTGELFF. The CDR3 DNA follows: TGCGCCAGCAGCTTGGTCAACGGGGGGGCCGACACCGGGGAGCTGTTTTTT.